The clone carrying this TCR beta chain was counted only a few times. What it recognizes is unknown. V was clipped by 0 bases and J by 2 bases; unmatched bases: 6. Looked up from germline, CDR1 is MGHRA and CDR2 is YSYEKL. This CDR3 is built from 16 residues. Indicated time point: pre-reinfection, 55 to 20 weeks before reinfection detection. Sorted cells were sequenced directly ex vivo without any in vitro expansion. A couple of donors provided sorted CD3+ CD8+ CD45RO- naive CD8 T cells at all three reinfection time points. The sample comes from a study of memory CD8 T cells in hepatitis C reinfection. Overall study: Chronic HCV followed reinfection in a couple of donors who cleared primary infection. HCV reinfection: RNA-positive following two negative tests at least 60 days apart.

Overall study findings and caveats: Conclusions on public clonotypes and secondary clearance were not definitive with five or six donors.

Here immunoSEQ multiplex PCR was the method, and the copy in TCRdb shows in-frame clones only, minus some. The sample yields about 50,000 clones, just under 90% seen once. V is TRBV4-1 and J is TRBJ2-7; 8 nucleotides match TRBD2. The sequence was obtained from a man aged 18 to 35 with hepatitis C virus infection. Material: naive CD8+ T cells sorted from blood. CDR3 DNA: TGCGCCAGCAGCCAAGATCTAACGGGAGGGACCTACGAGCAGTACTTC. Translation gives CASSQDLTGGTYEQYF.